This T cell receptor beta chain came from a study of identical twins. Study-level findings and limits: Findings depended on cross-sectional statistics rather than tracking the same donors.

The table lists this clonotype with a few counts. Its specificity is unknown. Per germline, CDR1 LGHDT and CDR2 YNNKEL (reference sequence). The CDR3 has 19 amino acids. Trimming took off 0 bases at V and 2 bases at J, with 21 bases between the two ends. All donors were healthy, and all were Caucasian. TCRdb processed the 5' RACE reads anew with MiXCR; each CDR3 protein has one entry. This table has hundreds of thousands of distinct CDR3 sequences, 9% to 15% appearing once. The sample also formed part of further work on yellow fever vaccine responses in identical twins. That paper states: As reported, the vaccine T cell response of twins seemed partly convergent and partly personalized.

The origin of this receptor is a woman under 30 in good health. The rearrangement links TRBV3-1 to TRBJ2-3; D gene unclear. Sequenced material: PBMCs. As DNA, the CDR3 is TGTGCCAGCAGCCAAGAATTCGCAGCTCGGGCGGCTTCCACAGATACGCAGTATTTT. Translation: CASSQEFAARAASTDTQYF.